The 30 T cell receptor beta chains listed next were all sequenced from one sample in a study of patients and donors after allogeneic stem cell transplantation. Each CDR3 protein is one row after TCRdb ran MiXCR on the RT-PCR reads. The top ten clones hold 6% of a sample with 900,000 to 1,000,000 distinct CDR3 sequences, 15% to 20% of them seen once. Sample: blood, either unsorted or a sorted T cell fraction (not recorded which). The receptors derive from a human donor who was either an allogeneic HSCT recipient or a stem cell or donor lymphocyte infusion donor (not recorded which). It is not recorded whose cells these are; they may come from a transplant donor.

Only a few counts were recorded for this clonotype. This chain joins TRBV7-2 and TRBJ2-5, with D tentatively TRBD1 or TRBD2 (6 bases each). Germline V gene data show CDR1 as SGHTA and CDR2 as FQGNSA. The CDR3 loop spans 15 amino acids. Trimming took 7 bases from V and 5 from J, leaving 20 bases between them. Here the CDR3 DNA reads TGTGCCAGCATACTAGGAGGGGGAGTAGGGGAGACCCAGTACTTC. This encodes CASILGGGVGETQYF.

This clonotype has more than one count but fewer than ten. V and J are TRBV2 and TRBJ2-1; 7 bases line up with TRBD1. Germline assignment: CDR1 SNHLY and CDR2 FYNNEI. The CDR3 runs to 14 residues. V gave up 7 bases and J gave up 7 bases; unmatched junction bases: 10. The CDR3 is CASMKQGHGNEQFF. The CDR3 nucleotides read TGTGCCAGCATGAAACAGGGGCATGGGAATGAGCAGTTCTTC.

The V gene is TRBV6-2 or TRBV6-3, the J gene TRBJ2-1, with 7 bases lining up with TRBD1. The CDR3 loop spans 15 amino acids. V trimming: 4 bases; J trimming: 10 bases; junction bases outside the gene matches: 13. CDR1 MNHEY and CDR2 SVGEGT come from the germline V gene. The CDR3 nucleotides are TGTGCCAGCAGTTCCCCGGTGAACAGGGGACCAGAGCAGTTCTTC. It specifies CASSSPVNRGPEQFF.

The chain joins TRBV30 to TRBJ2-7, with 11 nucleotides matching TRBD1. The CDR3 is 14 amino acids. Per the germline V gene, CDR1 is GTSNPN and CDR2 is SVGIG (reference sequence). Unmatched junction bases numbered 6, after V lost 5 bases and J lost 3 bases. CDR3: CAWARTGGYYEQYF. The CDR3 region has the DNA TGTGCCTGGGCGAGGACAGGGGGCTACTACGAGCAGTACTTC.

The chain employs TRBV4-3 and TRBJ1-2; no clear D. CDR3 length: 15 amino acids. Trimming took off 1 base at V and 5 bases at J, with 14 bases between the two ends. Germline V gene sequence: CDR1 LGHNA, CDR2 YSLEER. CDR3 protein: CASSQGEGYGYGYTF. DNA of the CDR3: TGCGCCAGCAGCCAAGGGGAGGGATACGGATATGGCTACACCTTC.

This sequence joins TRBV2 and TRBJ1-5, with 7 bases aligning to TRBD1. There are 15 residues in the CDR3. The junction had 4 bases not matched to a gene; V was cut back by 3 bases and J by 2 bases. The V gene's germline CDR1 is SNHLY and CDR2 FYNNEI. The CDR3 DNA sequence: TGTGCCAGCAGTGAGAGGACAGGTGGCAATCAGCCCCAGCATTTT. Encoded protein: CASSERTGGNQPQHF. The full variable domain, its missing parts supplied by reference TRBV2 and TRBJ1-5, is EPEVTQTPSHQVTQMGQEVILRCVPISNHLYFYWYRQILGQKVEFLVSFYNNEISEKSEIFDDQFSVERPDGSNFTLKIRSTKLEDSAMYFCASSERTGGNQPQHFGDGTRLSIL.

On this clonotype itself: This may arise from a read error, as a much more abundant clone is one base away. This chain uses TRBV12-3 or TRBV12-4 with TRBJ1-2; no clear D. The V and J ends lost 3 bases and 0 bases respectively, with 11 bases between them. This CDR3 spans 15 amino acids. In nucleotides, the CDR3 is TGTGCCAGCAGTTTGGACGGGCGAGCTAACTATGGCTACACCTTC. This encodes CASSLDGRANYGYTF.

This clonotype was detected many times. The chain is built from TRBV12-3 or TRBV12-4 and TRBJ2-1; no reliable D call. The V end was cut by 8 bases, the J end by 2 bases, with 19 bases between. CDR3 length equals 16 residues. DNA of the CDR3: TGTGCCAGCCTAAAATATCGGGTTTTCCCCTACAATGAGCAGTTCTTC. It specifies CASLKYRVFPYNEQFF.

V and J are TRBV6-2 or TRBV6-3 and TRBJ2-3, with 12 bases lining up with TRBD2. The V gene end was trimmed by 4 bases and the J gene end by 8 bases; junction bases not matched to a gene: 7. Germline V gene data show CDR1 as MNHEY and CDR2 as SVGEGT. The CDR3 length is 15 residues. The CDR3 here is CASSSTSGGLLTQYF. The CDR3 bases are TGTGCCAGCAGTTCTACTAGCGGGGGGCTGCTTACGCAGTATTTT.

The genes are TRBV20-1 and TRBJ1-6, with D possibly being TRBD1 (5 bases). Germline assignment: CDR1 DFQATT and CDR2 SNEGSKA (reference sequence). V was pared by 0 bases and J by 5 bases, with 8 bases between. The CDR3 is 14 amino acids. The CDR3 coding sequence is TGCAGTGCTAGAGAAGGGGCCGATAATTCACCCCTCCACTTT. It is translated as CSAREGADNSPLHF.

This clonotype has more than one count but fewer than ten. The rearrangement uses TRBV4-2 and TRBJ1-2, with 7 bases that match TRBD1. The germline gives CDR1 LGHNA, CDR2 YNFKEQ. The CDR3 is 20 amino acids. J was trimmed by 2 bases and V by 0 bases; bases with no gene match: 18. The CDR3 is CASSQDLSIEWGTANYGYTF. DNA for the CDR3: TGTGCCAGCAGCCAAGACCTCTCTATAGAATGGGGGACAGCAAACTATGGCTACACCTTC.

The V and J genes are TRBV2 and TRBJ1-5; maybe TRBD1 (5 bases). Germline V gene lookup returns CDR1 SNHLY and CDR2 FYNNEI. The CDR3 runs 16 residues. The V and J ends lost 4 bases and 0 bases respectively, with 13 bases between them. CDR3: CASSASTVHSNQPQHF. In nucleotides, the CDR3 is TGTGCCAGCAGTGCATCGACAGTCCATAGCAATCAGCCCCAGCATTTT.

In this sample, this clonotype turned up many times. For the CDR3, the DNA is TGTGCCAGCAGTTCCCCTGGCTGGGCTAGCGGAGACGAGCAGTACTTC. Its translation is CASSSPGWASGDEQYF. This chain connects TRBV6-2 or TRBV6-3 to TRBJ2-7; 7 bases align to TRBD2. J lost 5 bases, V lost 4 bases, and 14 bases had no gene match. Per the germline V gene, CDR1 is MNHEY and CDR2 is SVGEGT. This CDR3 region has 16 residues.

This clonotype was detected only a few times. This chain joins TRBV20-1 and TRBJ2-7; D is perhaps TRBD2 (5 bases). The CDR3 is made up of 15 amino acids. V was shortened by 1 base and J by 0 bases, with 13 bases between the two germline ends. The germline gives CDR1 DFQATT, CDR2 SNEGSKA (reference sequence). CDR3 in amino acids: CSARGGARSSYEQYF. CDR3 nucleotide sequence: TGCAGTGCTAGAGGGGGAGCCCGGAGCTCCTACGAGCAGTACTTC.

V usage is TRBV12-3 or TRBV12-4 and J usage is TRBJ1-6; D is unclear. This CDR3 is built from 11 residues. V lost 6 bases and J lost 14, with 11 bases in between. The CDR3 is CASRLAGTLHF. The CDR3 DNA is TGTGCCAGCAGGCTGGCGGGTACCCTCCACTTT.

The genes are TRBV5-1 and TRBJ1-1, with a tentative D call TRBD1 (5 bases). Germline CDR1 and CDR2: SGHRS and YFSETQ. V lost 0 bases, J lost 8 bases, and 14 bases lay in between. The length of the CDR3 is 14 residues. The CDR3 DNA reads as TGCGCCAGCAGCTTGGGACATTCGGCAGGGGAAGCTTTCTTT. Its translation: CASSLGHSAGEAFF.

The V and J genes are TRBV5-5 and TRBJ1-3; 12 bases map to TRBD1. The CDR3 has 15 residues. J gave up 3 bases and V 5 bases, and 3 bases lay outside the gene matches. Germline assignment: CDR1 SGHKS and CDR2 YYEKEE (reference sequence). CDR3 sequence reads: CASSRDRGLGNTIYF. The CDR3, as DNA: TGTGCCAGCAGTCGGGACAGGGGGCTTGGAAACACCATATATTTT. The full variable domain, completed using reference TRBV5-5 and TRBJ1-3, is DAGVTQSPTHLIKTRGQQVTLRCSPISGHKSVSWYQQVLGQGPQFIFQYYEKEERGRGNFPDRFSARQFPNYSSELNVNALLLGDSALYLCASSRDRGLGNTIYFGEGSWLTVV.

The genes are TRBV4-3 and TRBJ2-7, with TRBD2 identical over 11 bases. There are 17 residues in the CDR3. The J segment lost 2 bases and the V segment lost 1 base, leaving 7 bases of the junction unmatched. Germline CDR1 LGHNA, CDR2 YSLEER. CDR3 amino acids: CASSQASTSGTPYEQYF. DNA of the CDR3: TGCGCCAGCAGCCAAGCATCGACTAGCGGGACCCCCTACGAGCAGTACTTC.

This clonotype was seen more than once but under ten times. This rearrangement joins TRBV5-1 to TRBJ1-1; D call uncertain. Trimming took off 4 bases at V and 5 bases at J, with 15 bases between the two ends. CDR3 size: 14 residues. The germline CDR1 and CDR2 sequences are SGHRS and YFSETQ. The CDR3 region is CASSPAMARTEAFF. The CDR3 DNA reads TGCGCCAGCAGCCCTGCCATGGCTCGGACTGAAGCTTTCTTT.

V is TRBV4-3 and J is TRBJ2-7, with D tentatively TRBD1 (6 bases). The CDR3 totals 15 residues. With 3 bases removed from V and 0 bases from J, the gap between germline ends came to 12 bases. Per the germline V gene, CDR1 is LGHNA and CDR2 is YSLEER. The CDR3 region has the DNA TGCGCCAGCAGCCAGAAGTGGGGGCACTCCTACGAGCAGTACTTC. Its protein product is CASSQKWGHSYEQYF.

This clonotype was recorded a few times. CDR3 coding DNA: TGTGCCAGCAAGTTGCTAGTGAGGCACGAGCAGTACTTC. It specifies CASKLLVRHEQYF. The chain carries TRBV2 and TRBJ2-7; D not certain. CDR1 is SNHLY, CDR2 FYNNEI, per germline. CDR3 length equals 13 residues. With 7 bases removed from V and 5 bases from J, the gap between germline ends came to 15 bases.

As DNA, the CDR3 is TGTGCCAGCACCCACTTGAGGGGGTTTAGCACAGATACGCAGTATTTT. Residues: CASTHLRGFSTDTQYF. The chain is built from TRBV12-3 or TRBV12-4 and TRBJ2-3, with D possibly being TRBD1 (6 bases). V lost 7 bases to trimming and J lost 0 bases, with 17 bases between them. The CDR3 covers 16 residues.

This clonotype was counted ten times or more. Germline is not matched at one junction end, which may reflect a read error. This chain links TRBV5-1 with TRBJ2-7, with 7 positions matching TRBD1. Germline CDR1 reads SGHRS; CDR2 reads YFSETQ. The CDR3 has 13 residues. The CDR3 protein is CASSLGQSYEQYF. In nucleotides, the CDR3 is TGTGCCAGCAGCTTGGGACAGTCCTACGAGCAGTACTTC.

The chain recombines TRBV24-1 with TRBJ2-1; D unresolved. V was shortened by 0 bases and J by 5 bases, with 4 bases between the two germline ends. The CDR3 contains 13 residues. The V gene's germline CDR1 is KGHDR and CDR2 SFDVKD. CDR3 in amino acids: CATSDLGDNEQFF. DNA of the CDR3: TGTGCCACCAGTGATTTGGGTGACAATGAGCAGTTCTTC.

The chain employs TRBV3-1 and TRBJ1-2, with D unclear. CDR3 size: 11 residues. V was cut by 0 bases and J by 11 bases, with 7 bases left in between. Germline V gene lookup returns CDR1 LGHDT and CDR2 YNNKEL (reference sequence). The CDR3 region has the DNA TGTGCCAGCAGCCAAGAGGAACTTTACACCTTC. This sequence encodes CASSQEELYTF.

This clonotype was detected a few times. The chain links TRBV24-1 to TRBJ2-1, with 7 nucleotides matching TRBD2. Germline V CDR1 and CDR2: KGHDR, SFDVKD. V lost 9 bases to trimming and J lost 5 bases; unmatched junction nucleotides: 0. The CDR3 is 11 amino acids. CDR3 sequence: CATRGDNEQFF. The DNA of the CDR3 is TGTGCCACCCGGGGGGACAATGAGCAGTTCTTC.

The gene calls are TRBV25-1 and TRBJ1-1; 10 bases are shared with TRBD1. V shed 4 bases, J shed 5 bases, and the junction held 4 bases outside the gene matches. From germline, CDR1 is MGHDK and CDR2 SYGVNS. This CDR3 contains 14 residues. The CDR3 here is CASSGGQGWTEAFF. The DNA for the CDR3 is TGTGCCAGCAGTGGGGGACAGGGGTGGACTGAAGCTTTCTTT. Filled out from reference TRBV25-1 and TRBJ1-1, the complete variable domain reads EADIYQTPRYLVIGTGKKITLECSQTMGHDKMYWYQQDPGMELHLIHYSYGVNSTEKGDLSSESTVSRIRTEHFPLTLESARPSHTSQYLCASSGGQGWTEAFFGQGTRLTVV.

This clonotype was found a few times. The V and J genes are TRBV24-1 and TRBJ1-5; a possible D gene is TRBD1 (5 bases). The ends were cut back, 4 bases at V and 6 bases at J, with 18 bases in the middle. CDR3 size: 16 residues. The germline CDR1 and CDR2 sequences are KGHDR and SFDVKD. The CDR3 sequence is CATSDLRAGQVQPQHF. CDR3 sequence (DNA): TGTGCCACCAGTGACCTGCGGGCAGGGCAGGTTCAGCCCCAGCATTTT.

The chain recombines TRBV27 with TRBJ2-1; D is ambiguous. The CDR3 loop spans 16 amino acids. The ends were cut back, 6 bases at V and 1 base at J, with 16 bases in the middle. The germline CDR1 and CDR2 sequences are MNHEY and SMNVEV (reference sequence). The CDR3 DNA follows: TGTGCCAGCAGCCTGACGGGCGCGTCTTCCTACAATGAGCAGTTCTTC. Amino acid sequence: CASSLTGASSYNEQFF.

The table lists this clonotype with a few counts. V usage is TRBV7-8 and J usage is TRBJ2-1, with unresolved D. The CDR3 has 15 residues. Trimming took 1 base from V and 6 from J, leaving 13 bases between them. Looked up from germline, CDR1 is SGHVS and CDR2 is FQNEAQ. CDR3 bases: TGTGCCAGCAGCTTAGGGGCGGACCCTGGCAATGAGCAGTTCTTC. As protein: CASSLGADPGNEQFF.